This TCR beta chain was observed in a study of beta chain features in type 1 diabetes. Expressed TCRB transcripts were sequenced because the isolated RNA had all been reverse transcribed beforehand. Produced via immunoSEQ multiplex PCR; TCRdb's table is partial and in-frame only. The table lists hundreds of thousands of clones, about a sixth of them singletons, with around 0.1% in the top ten. Turning to this clone: Antigen specificity is unknown. The sample contains more than one DNA sequence encoding this CDR3.

The study's findings and limits: A pattern of fewer insertions and more deletions at VDJ junctions was seen in type 1 diabetes patients. In the patient group, naive, central memory and Treg TCRB repertoires seemed more alike than in the healthy donor group.

The CDR3 totals 14 residues. V shed 0 bases and J shed 1 base, with 3 bases lying between them. CDR1 SGHTA and CDR2 FQGNSA come from the germline V gene. Specimen: naive CD4+ T cells from blood. The TCR sequence derives from a man between 18 and 35 years old in good health. The chain links TRBV7-2 to TRBJ2-2; unclear D gene. CDR3 bases: TGTGCCAGCAGCTTAGCCAGGAACACCGGGGAGCTGTTTTTT. This gives the protein CASSLARNTGELFF.